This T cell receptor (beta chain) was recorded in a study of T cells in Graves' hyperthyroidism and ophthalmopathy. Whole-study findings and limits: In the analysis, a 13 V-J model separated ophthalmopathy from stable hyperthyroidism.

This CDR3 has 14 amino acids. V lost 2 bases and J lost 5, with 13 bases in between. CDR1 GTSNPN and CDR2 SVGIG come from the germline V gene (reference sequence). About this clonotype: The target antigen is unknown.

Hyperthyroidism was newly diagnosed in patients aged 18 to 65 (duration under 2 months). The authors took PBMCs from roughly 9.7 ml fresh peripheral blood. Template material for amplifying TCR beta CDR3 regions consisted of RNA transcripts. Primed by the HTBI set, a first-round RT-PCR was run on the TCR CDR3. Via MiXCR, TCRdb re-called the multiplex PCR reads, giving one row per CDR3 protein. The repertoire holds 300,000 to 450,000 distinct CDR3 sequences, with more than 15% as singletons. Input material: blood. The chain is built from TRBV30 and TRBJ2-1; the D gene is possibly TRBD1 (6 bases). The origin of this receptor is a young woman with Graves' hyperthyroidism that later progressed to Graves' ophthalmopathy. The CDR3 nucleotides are TGTGCCTGGAGTCTGGGGGCAGGAAACAATGAGCAGTTCTTC. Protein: CAWSLGAGNNEQFF.